What follows is one TCR beta chain and its context. Its antigen is currently unknown. Using immunoSEQ multiplex PCR, the repertoire was profiled, and TCRdb retains in-frame clones only, with some absent. This table has 50,000 to 55,000 clones, more than 90% appearing once. Repertoires were sampled repeatedly during chemoradiotherapy. The CDR3 length is 15 residues. Germline-derived CDR1 and CDR2 are SGHNT and YYREEE (reference sequence). Trimming left V 1 base short and J 5 bases short, with 13 bases between. This sample was taken from a study of chemoradiotherapy in HPV16-positive cancers. Study-level background: Functional T-cell assays on a couple of HPV16-positive patients' cells defined candidate HPV-specific clones and common TCR motifs. General study points: Better recurrence-free survival went with HPV-responsive T-cell expansion in HPV16-positive patients.

Sequencing was performed on blood, taken from a patient who underwent chemoradiotherapy. The chain combines TRBV5-4 with TRBJ1-5; D not resolved. The clonotype comes from a human donor with HPV-associated anogenital cancer. In DNA form, the CDR3 reads TGTGCCAGCAGCTTGTATGGCAGCGGGGATCAGCCCCAGCATTTT. This codes for CASSLYGSGDQPQHF.